Presented here are 21 T cell receptor beta chains from one specimen sequenced in a study of shared clonotypes between healthy human individuals. Profiled with immunoSEQ multiplex PCR; TCRdb holds only in-frame clones, not every one. The sample has 950,000 to 1,100,000 clones; under 80% are singletons. The specimen was memory CD4+ T cells sorted from blood. The subset denotes: CD45RA-negative fraction. The source is a man between 18 and 35 years old in good health.

The chain uses TRBV7-2 and TRBJ2-3, with TRBD1 matching 9 bases. Germline lookup yields CDR1 SGHTA and CDR2 FQGNSA. Trimming took 10 bases from V and 0 from J; bases not matched to a gene: 2. CDR3 length: 13 residues. The CDR3 bases are TGTGCCATAGGGACAGGGAGCACAGATACGCAGTATTTT. Translated: CAIGTGSTDTQYF.

The rearrangement links TRBV2 to TRBJ2-7, with TRBD1 identical over 7 bases. Germline-derived CDR1 and CDR2 are SNHLY and FYNNEI. CDR3 length: 13 residues. Trimming at V came to 7 bases and at J to 1 base, leaving 4 bases not matched to a gene. CDR3 region: CASTRTGSYEQYF. The CDR3, as DNA: TGTGCCAGCACCAGGACAGGTTCCTACGAGCAGTACTTC. The full variable domain, completed using reference TRBV2 and TRBJ2-7, is EPEVTQTPSHQVTQMGQEVILRCVPISNHLYFYWYRQILGQKVEFLVSFYNNEISEKSEIFDDQFSVERPDGSNFTLKIRSTKLEDSAMYFCASTRTGSYEQYFGPGTRLTVT.

The rearrangement uses TRBV11-2 and TRBJ2-7; no clear D gene. CDR1 is SGHAT, CDR2 FQNNGV, per germline. The CDR3 extends over 14 amino acids. V was cut by 2 bases and J by 0 bases, with 8 bases left in between. The CDR3: CASSLTFSSYEQYF. Written as DNA, the CDR3 is TGTGCCAGCAGCTTAACGTTTAGCTCCTACGAGCAGTACTTC.

The gene calls are TRBV19 and TRBJ2-7; TRBD2 matches 9 bases. After removal of 8 bases from V and 0 bases from J, the junction contained 5 bases not matched to a gene. Per the germline V gene, CDR1 is LNHDA and CDR2 is SQIVND (reference sequence). CDR3 length equals 14 residues. The DNA of the CDR3 is TGTGCCAGTCGTCTAGCGGGGACCTCCTACGAGCAGTACTTC. It codes for CASRLAGTSYEQYF.

The J gene is TRBJ2-7, the V gene TRBV15; TRBD1 matches 7 bases. Looked up from germline, CDR1 is LNHNV and CDR2 is YYDKDF (reference sequence). This CDR3 spans 13 amino acids. The trim removed 4 bases at V and 4 bases at J, leaving 4 bases unmatched. CDR3 protein: CATSKGGPYEQYF. Written as DNA, the CDR3 is TGTGCCACCAGCAAAGGGGGCCCATACGAGCAGTACTTC.

The chain carries TRBV10-2 and TRBJ1-1, with 8 bases identical to TRBD1. J gave up 1 base and V 0 bases, and 13 bases lay outside the gene matches. CDR1 WSHSY and CDR2 SAAADI come from the germline V gene. The length of the CDR3 is 19 residues. In DNA form, the CDR3 reads TGCGCCAGCAGTGAGTCGGGGCAGGGGGCAAAGTTTACGAACACTGAAGCTTTCTTT. Translation gives CASSESGQGAKFTNTEAFF.

This clone was recorded a few times. This sequence joins TRBV30 and TRBJ1-1; D not certain. Germline values: CDR1 GTSNPN, CDR2 SVGIG (reference sequence). V shed 2 bases and J shed 4 bases, with 8 bases lying between them. The CDR3 is 12 amino acids. CDR3: CAWSPLSTEAFF. CDR3 nucleotides: TGTGCCTGGAGTCCTCTGAGCACTGAAGCTTTCTTT.

Turning to this clone: This sample includes further DNA sequences coding for the same CDR3. The V gene is TRBV5-1, the J gene TRBJ1-4; TRBD1 aligns across 7 bases. Germline V lookup: CDR1 SGHRS, CDR2 YFSETQ. This CDR3 contains 14 residues. V lost 4 bases and J lost 4; bases outside the gene matches: 4. This CDR3 is CASSTGQNNEKLFF. In DNA, the CDR3 is TGCGCCAGCAGCACGGGACAGAATAATGAAAAACTGTTTTTT.

The V gene is TRBV14, the J gene TRBJ1-1; 8 bases are a match to TRBD1. This CDR3 contains 13 residues. With 5 bases clipped from V and 8 bases from J, the junction kept 7 bases outside the gene matches. Germline V CDR1 and CDR2: SGHDN, FVKESK. This CDR3 is CASSATGTGEAFF. CDR3 sequence (DNA): TGTGCCAGCAGCGCTACCGGGACAGGCGAAGCTTTCTTT.

This clone was counted only a few times. The chain combines TRBV25-1 with TRBJ1-4; D possibly corresponds to TRBD1 (5 bases). CDR1 is MGHDK and CDR2 is SYGVNS in the germline V gene. Deletions cut 8 bases from V and 4 bases from J, with 23 bases between. The CDR3 loop spans 17 amino acids. CDR3 sequence: CASGENLGTGFNEKLFF. CDR3 nucleotide sequence: TGTGCCAGCGGAGAAAATCTCGGGACTGGTTTTAATGAAAAACTGTTTTTT.

CDR3 DNA: TGTGCCAGCAGTTTGGGCAGGGGGAATGCTGAAGCTTTCTTT. Translation: CASSLGRGNAEAFF. The chain combines TRBV6-5 with TRBJ1-1; 7 positions agree with TRBD1. This CDR3 region has 14 residues. Trimming removed 4 bases from V and 6 bases from J; junction bases left unmatched: 8. Germline CDR1 MNHEY, CDR2 SVGAGI.

This chain joins TRBV30 and TRBJ1-4, with a weak D call TRBD1 (6 bases). Germline V CDR1 and CDR2: GTSNPN, SVGIG (reference sequence). V lost 3 bases and J 5 bases, leaving 16 bases between the germline ends. The CDR3 has 15 residues. The CDR3 region is CAWSASRGQNEKLFF. The CDR3 nucleotides are TGTGCCTGGAGCGCCAGCCGGGGGCAGAATGAAAAACTGTTTTTT.

The gene calls are TRBV6-5 and TRBJ2-2; 8 bases are shared with TRBD2. This CDR3 has 16 amino acids. Per germline, CDR1 MNHEY and CDR2 SVGAGI. J gave up 5 bases and V 2 bases, and 7 bases lay outside the gene matches. In nucleotides, the CDR3 is TGTGCCAGCAGTTACAGACGTCGGGGGGGGACCGGGGAGCTGTTTTTT. This encodes CASSYRRRGGTGELFF.

The J gene is TRBJ2-7, the V gene TRBV7-2; TRBD2 aligns across 8 bases. CDR3 length: 16 residues. Germline CDR1 SGHTA, CDR2 FQGNSA. V lost 1 base and J lost 5; bases outside the gene matches: 10. CDR3 residues: CASSLGFGRALNEQYF. The CDR3 DNA is TGTGCCAGCAGCTTAGGCTTCGGGAGGGCCTTAAACGAGCAGTACTTC.

The chain recombines TRBV7-2 with TRBJ2-3, with a tentative D call TRBD2 (8 bases). V lost 5 bases and J 1 base, leaving 16 bases between the germline ends. The germline CDR1 and CDR2 sequences are SGHTA and FQGNSA. CDR3 length: 16 residues. CDR3 nucleotides: TGTGCCAGCAGCCCAGGGGGGACTAGGGGCACAGATACGCAGTATTTT. Translated: CASSPGGTRGTDTQYF. Full variable domain (outside the CDR3, taken from reference TRBV7-2 and TRBJ2-3): GAGVSQSPSNKVTEKGKDVELRCDPISGHTALYWYRQSLGQGLEFLIYFQGNSAPDKSGLPSDRFSAERTGGSVSTLTIQRTQQEDSAVYLCASSPGGTRGTDTQYFGPGTRLTVL.

This clone turned up a few times. For the CDR3, the DNA is TGTGCCAGCAGCTTGGTGGCTAGCGGGGGGGTGGAGACCCAGTACTTC. Amino acids: CASSLVASGGVETQYF. The V call is TRBV5-6, the J call TRBJ2-5, with 12 bases lining up with TRBD2. V shed 0 bases, J shed 5 bases, and the junction held 5 bases outside the gene matches. Germline V gene data show CDR1 as SGHDT and CDR2 as YYEEEE. CDR3 length: 16 amino acids.

This sequence joins TRBV14 and TRBJ2-3; TRBD2 is a possible D gene (6 bases). The CDR3 length is 16 residues. Trimming removed 7 bases at V and 1 base at J, with 18 bases between. Germline lookup yields CDR1 SGHDN and CDR2 FVKESK. The CDR3 region has the DNA TGTGCCAGCAACCCTGGGGGGAAGAGGCGCACAGATACGCAGTATTTT. It encodes CASNPGGKRRTDTQYF.

This clone was picked up one time. The chain carries TRBV10-2 and TRBJ2-2; 9 bases match TRBD2. Germline V gives CDR1 WSHSY, CDR2 SAAADI. This CDR3 contains 15 residues. Germline trimming cut 7 bases from V and 5 bases from J; bases unmatched to any gene: 8. The CDR3 reads CASKKGSGGTGELFF. The CDR3 region has the DNA TGCGCCAGCAAGAAGGGTAGCGGGGGTACCGGGGAGCTGTTTTTT.

Remarks on this clone: The identical CDR3 is also encoded by other nucleotide sequences in the sample. The rearrangement uses TRBV7-2 and TRBJ1-5; D possibly corresponds to TRBD1 (5 bases). This CDR3 has 13 residues. V gave up 1 base and J gave up 7 bases, with 8 bases separating them. The V gene's germline CDR1 is SGHTA and CDR2 FQGNSA. CDR3 region: CASSLDWGQPQHF. CDR3 sequence (DNA): TGTGCCAGCAGCTTAGACTGGGGCCAGCCCCAGCATTTT.

The V gene is TRBV11-2, the J gene TRBJ2-4; D could derive from TRBD1 or TRBD2 (6 bases each). Trimming left V 5 bases short and J 6 bases short, with 23 bases between. Germline assignment: CDR1 SGHAT and CDR2 FQNNGV. This CDR3 is built from 17 residues. This chain's CDR3 is CASSPRWGRDFRNIQYF. In DNA, the CDR3 is TGTGCCAGCAGCCCGCGGTGGGGGCGGGATTTCAGAAACATTCAGTACTTC.

This chain connects TRBV4-1 to TRBJ1-2, with 9 nucleotides matching TRBD1. The CDR3 loop spans 17 amino acids. Germline CDR1 and CDR2: MGHRA and YSYEKL. The ends lost 3 bases at V and 3 bases at J; junction bases unmatched: 11. The CDR3 DNA reads TGCGCCAGCAGCCAGGTTTACAGGGGGCGCTTGGACTATGGCTACACCTTC. This gives the protein CASSQVYRGRLDYGYTF.